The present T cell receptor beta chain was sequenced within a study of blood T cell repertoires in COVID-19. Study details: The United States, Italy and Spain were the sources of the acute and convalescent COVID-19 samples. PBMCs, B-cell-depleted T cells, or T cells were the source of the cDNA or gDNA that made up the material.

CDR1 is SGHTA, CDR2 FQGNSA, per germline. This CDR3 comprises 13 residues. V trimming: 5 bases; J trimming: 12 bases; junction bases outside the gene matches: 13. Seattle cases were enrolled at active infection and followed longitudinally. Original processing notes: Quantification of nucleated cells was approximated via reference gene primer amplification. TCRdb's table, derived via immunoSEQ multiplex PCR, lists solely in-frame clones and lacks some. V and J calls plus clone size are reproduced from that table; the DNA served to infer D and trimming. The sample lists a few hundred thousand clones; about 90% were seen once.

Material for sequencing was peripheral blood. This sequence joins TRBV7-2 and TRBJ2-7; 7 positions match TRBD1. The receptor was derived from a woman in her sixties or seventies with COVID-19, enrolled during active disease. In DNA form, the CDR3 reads TGTGCCAGCAGCCGAAACCGGGACAGTCTATGGTACTTC. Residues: CASSRNRDSLWYF.